Included here is one TCR beta chain sequence, with context. This sample was taken from a study of regulatory T cells in long-lasting Graves disease. Trimming took 10 bases from V and 7 from J, leaving 5 bases between them. The CDR3 consists of 9 residues. Time point: newly diagnosed GD, antithyroid drugs for less than 3 months. From PBMCs, RNA was extracted and then used to make the TCR library. It was by American Thyroid Association guidelines that Graves' disease was diagnosed. The authors built TCR beta libraries using iRepertoire HTBI primers and Arm-PCR of CDR3 regions. Using its own MiXCR run on the multiplex PCR reads, TCRdb lists one record per CDR3 protein. The sample has 450,000 to 600,000 distinct CDR3 sequences; roughly 13% are singletons. These data were also reused for a study on T cells in Graves' hyperthyroidism and ophthalmopathy. This second report adds: The model forecast ophthalmopathy, anticipating it by a median approximately 6 months before onset.

The clonotype was recovered from a man aged 25-40 years with Graves disease. The sequencing here drew on peripheral blood mononuclear cells (PBMCs), taken at new diagnosis, from a patient treated with antithyroid drugs. The chain combines TRBV6-7 with TRBJ1-5; no clear D gene. TRBV6-7 is assigned to the ORF class and has an uncertain function. The CDR3: CATYQPQHF. For the CDR3, the DNA is TGTGCCACTTACCAGCCCCAGCATTTT.